Detailed here is one T cell receptor beta chain. Each patient's relapse followed autologous stem cell transplantation, and brentuximab vedotin exposure varied. This CDR3 comprises 12 residues. Trimming removed 4 bases at V and 4 bases at J, with 8 bases between. CDR1 and CDR2 from the germline V gene are SQVTM and ANQGSEA. The data originate from a study of PD-1 blockade in classical Hodgkin lymphoma. Only in-frame clones appear in the TCRdb table, and some are missing; sequencing was by immunoSEQ multiplex PCR. The sample records 20,000 or so clones, 75% to 85% being singletons. The TCR comes from a human donor with classical Hodgkin lymphoma. The sample consisted of peripheral blood mononuclear cells (PBMCs), taken before the second cycle of nivolumab. The V and J genes are TRBV29-1 and TRBJ2-1, with D possibly being TRBD1 (5 bases). CDR3 nucleotide sequence: TGCAGCGTTGGACAGAAATACAATGAGCAGTTCTTC. Translating it yields CSVGQKYNEQFF.